This T cell receptor (beta chain) emerged from a study of T-cell reconstitution after alpha-beta-depleted transplantation in children. Findings of the study overall: Reportedly, roughly two months post-transplant, alpha-beta T cells arose from several hundred expanded graft clones. The main origin of T-cell counts and diversity one year after transplant was newly produced T cells. Certain patients had high TCRbeta diversity at day 60, and it came from recipient T cells and thymic progenitors that survived.

Construction of the TCRbeta library involved unique molecular identifiers. TCRdb called the PCR reads again in MiXCR, with one record for every CDR3 protein. The profile shows around 580,000 distinct CDR3 sequences, 25% to 30% of them singletons. This clonotype appeared a few times. Its cognate antigen is unknown. Trimming shortened V by 6 bases and J by 4 bases, and 16 bases separated the two germline ends. This CDR3 region has 14 residues. Looked up from germline, CDR1 is SGHTA and CDR2 is FQGNSA. This TCR was recovered from a boy in the first two years of life with Wiskott-Aldrich syndrome, due to receive a stem cell transplant. Sample: PBMCs, taken before TCRalphabeta/CD19-depleted stem cell transplant. The rearrangement joins TRBV7-2 to TRBJ2-7; a weak D match, TRBD2 (6 bases). The CDR3 reads CASSIVEGRYEQYF. The CDR3 nucleotides are TGTGCCAGCAGTATAGTTGAGGGGAGGTACGAGCAGTACTTC. Using reference TRBV7-2 and TRBJ2-7 for the parts outside the CDR3, the full variable domain is GAGVSQSPSNKVTEKGKDVELRCDPISGHTALYWYRQSLGQGLEFLIYFQGNSAPDKSGLPSDRFSAERTGGSVSTLTIQRTQQEDSAVYLCASSIVEGRYEQYFGPGTRLTVT.